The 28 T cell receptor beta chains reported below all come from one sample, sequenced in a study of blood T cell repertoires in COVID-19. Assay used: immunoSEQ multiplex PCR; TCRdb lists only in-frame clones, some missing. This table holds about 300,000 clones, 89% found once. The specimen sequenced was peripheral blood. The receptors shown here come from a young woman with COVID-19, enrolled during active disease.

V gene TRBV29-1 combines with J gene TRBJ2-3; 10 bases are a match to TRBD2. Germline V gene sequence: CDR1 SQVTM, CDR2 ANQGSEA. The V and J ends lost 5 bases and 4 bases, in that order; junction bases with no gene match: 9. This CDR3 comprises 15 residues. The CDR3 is CSVRFLSGGADTQYF. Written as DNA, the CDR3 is TGCAGCGTTCGTTTTCTGAGCGGGGGGGCAGATACGCAGTATTTT.

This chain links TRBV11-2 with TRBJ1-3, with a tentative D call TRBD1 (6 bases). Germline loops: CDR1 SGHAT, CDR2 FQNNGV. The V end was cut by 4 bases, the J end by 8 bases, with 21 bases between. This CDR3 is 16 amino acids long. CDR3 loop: CASSSPRGISADTIYF. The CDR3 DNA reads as TGTGCCAGCAGCTCCCCAAGGGGGATATCAGCCGACACCATATATTTT.

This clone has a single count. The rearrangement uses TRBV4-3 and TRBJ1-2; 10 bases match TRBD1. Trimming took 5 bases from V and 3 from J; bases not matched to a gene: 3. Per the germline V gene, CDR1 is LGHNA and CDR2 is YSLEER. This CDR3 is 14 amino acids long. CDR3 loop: CASSAGTGDYGYTF. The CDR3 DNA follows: TGCGCCAGCAGCGCAGGGACAGGGGACTATGGCTACACCTTC.

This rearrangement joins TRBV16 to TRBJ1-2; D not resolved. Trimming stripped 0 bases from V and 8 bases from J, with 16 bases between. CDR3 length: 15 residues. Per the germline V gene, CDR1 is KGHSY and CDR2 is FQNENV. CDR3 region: CASSQSGRRPGGYTF. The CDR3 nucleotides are TGTGCCAGCAGCCAATCTGGTAGACGTCCCGGGGGCTACACCTTC.

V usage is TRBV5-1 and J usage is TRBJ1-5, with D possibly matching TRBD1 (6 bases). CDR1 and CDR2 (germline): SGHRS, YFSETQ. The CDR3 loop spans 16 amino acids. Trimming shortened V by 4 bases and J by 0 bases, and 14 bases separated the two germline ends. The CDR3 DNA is TGCGCCAGCAGCCAACAGGACAGATATAGCAATCAGCCCCAGCATTTT. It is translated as CASSQQDRYSNQPQHF.

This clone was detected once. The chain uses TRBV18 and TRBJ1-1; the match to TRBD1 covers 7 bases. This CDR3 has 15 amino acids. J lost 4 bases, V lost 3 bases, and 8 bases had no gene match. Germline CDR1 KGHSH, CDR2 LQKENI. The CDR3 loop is CASSPSTGFGTEAFF. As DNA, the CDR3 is TGTGCCAGCTCACCCTCGACAGGGTTTGGCACTGAAGCTTTCTTT.

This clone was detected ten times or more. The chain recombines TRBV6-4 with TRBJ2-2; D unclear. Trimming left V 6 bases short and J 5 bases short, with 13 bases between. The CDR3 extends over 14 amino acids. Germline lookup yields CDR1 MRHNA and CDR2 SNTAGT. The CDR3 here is CASSARLETGELFF. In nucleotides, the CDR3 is TGTGCCAGCAGCGCCCGACTTGAGACCGGGGAGCTGTTTTTT.

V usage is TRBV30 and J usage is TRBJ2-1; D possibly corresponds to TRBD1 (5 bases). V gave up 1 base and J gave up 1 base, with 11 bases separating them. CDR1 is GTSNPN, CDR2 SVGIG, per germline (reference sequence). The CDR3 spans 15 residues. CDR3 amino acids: CAWSGSGHSYNEQFF. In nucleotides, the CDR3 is TGTGCCTGGAGTGGTTCAGGGCATTCCTACAATGAGCAGTTCTTC.

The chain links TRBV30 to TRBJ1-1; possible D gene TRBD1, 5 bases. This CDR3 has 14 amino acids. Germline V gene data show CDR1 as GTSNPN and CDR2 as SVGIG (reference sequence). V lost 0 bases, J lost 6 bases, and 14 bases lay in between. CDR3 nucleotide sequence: TGTGCCTGGAGTGTTTCTCGGGCGGGGGCTGAAGCTTTCTTT. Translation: CAWSVSRAGAEAFF.

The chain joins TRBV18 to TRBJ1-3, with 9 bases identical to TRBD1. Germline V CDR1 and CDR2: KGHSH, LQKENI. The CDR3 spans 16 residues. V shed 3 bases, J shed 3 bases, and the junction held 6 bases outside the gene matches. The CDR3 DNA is TGTGCCAGCTCACCGGGGACAGGGAGCGTTGGAAACACCATATATTTT. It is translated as CASSPGTGSVGNTIYF.

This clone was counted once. In DNA form, the CDR3 reads TGTGCCAGCTCGCGCGGGGGCTTGAACACTGAAGCTTTCTTT. Residues: CASSRGGLNTEAFF. The chain employs TRBV18 and TRBJ1-1, with D perhaps matching TRBD1 (6 bases). Germline V gene lookup returns CDR1 KGHSH and CDR2 LQKENI. V lost 6 bases to trimming and J lost 0 bases, with 11 bases between them. The CDR3 sequence is 14 residues long.

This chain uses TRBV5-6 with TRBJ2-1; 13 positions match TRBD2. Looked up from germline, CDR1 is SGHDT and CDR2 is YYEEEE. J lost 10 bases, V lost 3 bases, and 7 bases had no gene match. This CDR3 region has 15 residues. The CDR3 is CASSSGLAGLGEQFF. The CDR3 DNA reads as TGTGCCAGCAGCTCGGGACTAGCGGGGTTGGGCGAGCAGTTCTTC.

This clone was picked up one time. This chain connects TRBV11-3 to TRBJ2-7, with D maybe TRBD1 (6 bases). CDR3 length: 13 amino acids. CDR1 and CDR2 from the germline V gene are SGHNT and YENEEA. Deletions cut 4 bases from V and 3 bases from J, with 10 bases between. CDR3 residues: CASSWGQDYEQYF. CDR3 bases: TGTGCCAGCAGCTGGGGGCAAGACTACGAGCAGTACTTC.

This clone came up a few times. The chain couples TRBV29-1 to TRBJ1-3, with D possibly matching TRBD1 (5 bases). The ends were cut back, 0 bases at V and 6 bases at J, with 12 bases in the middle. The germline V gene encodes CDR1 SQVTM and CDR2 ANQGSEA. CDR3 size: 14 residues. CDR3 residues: CSVEDSGLENTIYF. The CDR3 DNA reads TGCAGCGTTGAAGATTCAGGGCTAGAAAACACCATATATTTT.

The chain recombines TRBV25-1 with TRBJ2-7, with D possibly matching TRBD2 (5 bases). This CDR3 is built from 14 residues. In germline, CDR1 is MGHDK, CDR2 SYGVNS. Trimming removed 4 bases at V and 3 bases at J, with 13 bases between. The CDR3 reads CASSAGGFSYEQYF. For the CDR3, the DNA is TGTGCCAGCAGTGCTGGAGGTTTTAGCTACGAGCAGTACTTC.

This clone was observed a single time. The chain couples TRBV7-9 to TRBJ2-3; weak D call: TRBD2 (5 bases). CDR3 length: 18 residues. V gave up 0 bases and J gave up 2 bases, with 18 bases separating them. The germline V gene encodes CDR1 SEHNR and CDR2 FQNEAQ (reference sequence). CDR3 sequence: CASSLARLIRGITDTQYF. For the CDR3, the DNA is TGTGCCAGCAGCTTAGCGCGCTTAATAAGAGGGATCACAGATACGCAGTATTTT.

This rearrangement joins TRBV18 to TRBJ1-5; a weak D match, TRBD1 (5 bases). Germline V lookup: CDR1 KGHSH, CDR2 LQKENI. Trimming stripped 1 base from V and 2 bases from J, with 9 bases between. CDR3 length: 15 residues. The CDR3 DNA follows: TGTGCCAGCTCACCACGTATAGGGGGCAATCAGCCCCAGCATTTT. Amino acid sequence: CASSPRIGGNQPQHF.

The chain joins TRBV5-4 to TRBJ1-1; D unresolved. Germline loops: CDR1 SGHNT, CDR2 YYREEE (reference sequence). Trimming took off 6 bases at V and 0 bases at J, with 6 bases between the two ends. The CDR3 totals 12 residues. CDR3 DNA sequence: TGTGCCAGCATGGACTTGAACACTGAAGCTTTCTTT. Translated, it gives CASMDLNTEAFF.

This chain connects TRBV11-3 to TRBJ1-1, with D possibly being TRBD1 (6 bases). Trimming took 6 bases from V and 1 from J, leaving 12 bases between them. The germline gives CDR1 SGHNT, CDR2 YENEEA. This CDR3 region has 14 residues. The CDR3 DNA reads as TGTGCCAGCAGGGGGGCTGGAGGGAACACTGAAGCTTTCTTT. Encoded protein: CASRGAGGNTEAFF.

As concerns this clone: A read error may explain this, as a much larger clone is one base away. CDR3 in amino acids: CASRTGDYGYTF. Written as DNA, the CDR3 is TGTGCCAGCAGGACAGGGGACTATGGCTACACCTTC. The chain couples TRBV28 to TRBJ1-2; 8 nucleotides align to TRBD1. With V trimmed by 6 bases and J by 3 bases, 0 bases remained unmatched. Germline V CDR1 and CDR2: MDHEN, SYDVKM. This CDR3 is 12 amino acids long.

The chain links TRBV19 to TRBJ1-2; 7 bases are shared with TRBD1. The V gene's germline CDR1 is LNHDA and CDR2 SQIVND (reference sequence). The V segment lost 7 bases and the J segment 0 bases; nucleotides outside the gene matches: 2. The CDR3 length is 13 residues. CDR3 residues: CASNTGANYGYTF. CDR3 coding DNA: TGTGCCAGTAATACAGGGGCTAACTATGGCTACACCTTC.

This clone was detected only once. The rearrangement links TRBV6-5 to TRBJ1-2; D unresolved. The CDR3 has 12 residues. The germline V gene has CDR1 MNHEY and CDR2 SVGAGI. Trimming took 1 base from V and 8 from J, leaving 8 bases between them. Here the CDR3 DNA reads TGTGCCAGCAGTTACTACAGCGGAGGCTACACCTTC. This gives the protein CASSYYSGGYTF.

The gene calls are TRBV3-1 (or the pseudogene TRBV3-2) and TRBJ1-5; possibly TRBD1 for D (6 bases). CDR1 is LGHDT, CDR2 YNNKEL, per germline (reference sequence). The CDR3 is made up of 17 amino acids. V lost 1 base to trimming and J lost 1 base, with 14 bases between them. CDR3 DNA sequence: TGTGCCAGCAGCCAAGGAAGGGGCAGGGGAAGCAATCAGCCCCAGCATTTT. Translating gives CASSQGRGRGSNQPQHF.

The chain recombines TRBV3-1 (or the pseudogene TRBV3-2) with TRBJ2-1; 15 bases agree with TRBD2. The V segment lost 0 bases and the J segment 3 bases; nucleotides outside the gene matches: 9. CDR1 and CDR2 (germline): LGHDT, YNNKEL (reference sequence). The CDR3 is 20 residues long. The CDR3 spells CASSQDHGLAGGRIYNEQFF. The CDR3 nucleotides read TGTGCCAGCAGCCAAGATCACGGACTAGCGGGGGGGAGAATCTACAATGAGCAGTTCTTC.

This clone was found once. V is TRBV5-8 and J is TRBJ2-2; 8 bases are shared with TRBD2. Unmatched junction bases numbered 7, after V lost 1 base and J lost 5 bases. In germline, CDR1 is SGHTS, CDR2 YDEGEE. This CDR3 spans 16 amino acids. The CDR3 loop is CASSLRLAGRTGELFF. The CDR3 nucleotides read TGTGCCAGCAGCTTGCGGCTAGCGGGTCGAACCGGGGAGCTGTTTTTT.

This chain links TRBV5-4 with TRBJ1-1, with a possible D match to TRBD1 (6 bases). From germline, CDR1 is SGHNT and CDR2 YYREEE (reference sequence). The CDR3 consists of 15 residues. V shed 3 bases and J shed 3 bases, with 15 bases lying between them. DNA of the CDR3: TGTGCCAGCAGCTCCGTTGAGCAGGGGCACACTGAAGCTTTCTTT. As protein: CASSSVEQGHTEAFF.

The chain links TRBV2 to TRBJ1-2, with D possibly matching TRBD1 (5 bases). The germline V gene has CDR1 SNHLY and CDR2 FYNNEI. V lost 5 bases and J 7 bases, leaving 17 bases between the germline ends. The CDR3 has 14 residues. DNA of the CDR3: TGTGCCAGCAGTACGGCGGGGGATGGCAGTGGCTACACCTTC. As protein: CASSTAGDGSGYTF.

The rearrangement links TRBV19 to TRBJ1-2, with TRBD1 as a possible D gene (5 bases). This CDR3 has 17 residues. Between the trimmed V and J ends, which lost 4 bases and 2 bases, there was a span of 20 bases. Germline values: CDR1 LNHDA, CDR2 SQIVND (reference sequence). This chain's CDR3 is CASSTPRRGQLNYGYTF. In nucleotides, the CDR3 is TGTGCCAGTAGTACCCCACGGAGGGGCCAGCTGAACTATGGCTACACCTTC. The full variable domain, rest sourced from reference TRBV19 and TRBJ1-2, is DGGITQSPKYLFRKEGQNVTLSCEQNLNHDAMYWYRQDPGQGLRLIYYSQIVNDFQKGDIAEGYSVSREKKESFPLTVTSAQKNPTAFYLCASSTPRRGQLNYGYTFGSGTRLTVV.